Listed here is a single TCR beta chain. Its specificity is not known. Documented time point: pre-sensitization, week 0. Noted treatment: therapeutic diphenylcyclopropenone sensitization with weekly scalp DPC. These data belong to a study of human T cells and chemical hapten exposure. Study overall: The use of 2% DPC on roughly 2 cm by roughly 2 cm of upper inner arm skin constituted sensitization.

Notes on the study in general: TCRs exceeding a frequency of 1 in 1000 stayed unchanged under DPC sensitization. The immune response of these alopecia patients might not match healthy individuals'.

In germline, CDR1 is SGHTA, CDR2 FQGNSA. The CDR3 length is 14 residues. Trimming took off 5 bases at V and 1 base at J, with 11 bases between the two ends. TCRdb redid the calling of the RACE reads with MiXCR, one entry per CDR3 protein. The repertoire consists of a few hundred thousand distinct CDR3 sequences, with approximately 7.5% occurring once and the leading ten covering approximately 1.2%. The sequencing used whole blood, collected in connection with sensitization to the hapten diphenylcyclopropenone (DPC). The chain carries TRBV7-2 and TRBJ1-2; D gene uncertain. This receptor was identified in a man aged 18 to 30 with alopecia areata. Some clones in this sample may be carry-over from other donors' samples. CDR3 sequence (DNA): TGTGCCAGCAGCCATCCTGGGATTAACTATGGCTACACCTTC. As protein: CASSHPGINYGYTF.